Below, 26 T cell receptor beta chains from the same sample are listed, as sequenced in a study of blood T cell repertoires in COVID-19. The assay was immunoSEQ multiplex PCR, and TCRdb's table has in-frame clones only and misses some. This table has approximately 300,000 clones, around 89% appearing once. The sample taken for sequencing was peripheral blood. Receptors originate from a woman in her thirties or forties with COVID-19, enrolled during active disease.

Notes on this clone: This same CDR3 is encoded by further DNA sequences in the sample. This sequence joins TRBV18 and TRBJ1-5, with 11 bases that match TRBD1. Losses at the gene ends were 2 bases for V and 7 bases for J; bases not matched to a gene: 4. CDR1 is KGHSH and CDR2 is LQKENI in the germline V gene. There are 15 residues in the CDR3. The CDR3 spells CASSPGTGGDQPQHF. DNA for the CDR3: TGTGCCAGCTCACCAGGGACAGGGGGGGACCAGCCCCAGCATTTT.

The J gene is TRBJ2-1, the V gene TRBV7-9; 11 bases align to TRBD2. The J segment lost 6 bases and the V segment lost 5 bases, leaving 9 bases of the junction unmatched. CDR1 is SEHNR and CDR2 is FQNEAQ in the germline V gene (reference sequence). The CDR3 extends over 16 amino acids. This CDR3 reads CASSPRLAGSLNEQFF. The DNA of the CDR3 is TGTGCCAGCAGCCCCCGACTAGCGGGGAGTCTCAATGAGCAGTTCTTC.

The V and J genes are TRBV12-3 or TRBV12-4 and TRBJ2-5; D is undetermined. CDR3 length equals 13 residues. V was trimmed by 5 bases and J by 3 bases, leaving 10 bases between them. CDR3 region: CASSLSVKETQYF. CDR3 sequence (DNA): TGTGCCAGCAGTCTTTCCGTAAAAGAGACCCAGTACTTC.

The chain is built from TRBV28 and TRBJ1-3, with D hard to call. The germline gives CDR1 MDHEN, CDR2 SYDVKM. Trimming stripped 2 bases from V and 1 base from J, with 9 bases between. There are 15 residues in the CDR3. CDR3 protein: CASSLGLLSGNTIYF. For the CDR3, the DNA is TGTGCCAGCAGTTTAGGGCTTTTGTCTGGAAACACCATATATTTT.

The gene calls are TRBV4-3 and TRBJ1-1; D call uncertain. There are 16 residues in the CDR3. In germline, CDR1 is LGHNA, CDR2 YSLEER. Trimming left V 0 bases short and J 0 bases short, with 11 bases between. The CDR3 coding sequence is TGCGCCAGCAGCCAAGAGGCGGCCACGATGAACACTGAAGCTTTCTTT. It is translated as CASSQEAATMNTEAFF.

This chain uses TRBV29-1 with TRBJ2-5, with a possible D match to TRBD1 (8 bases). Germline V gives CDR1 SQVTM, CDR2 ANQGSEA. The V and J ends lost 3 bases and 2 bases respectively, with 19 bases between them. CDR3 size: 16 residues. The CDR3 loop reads CSVDSRTGRGQETQYF. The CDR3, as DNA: TGCAGCGTTGATTCGAGGACAGGGAGGGGGCAAGAGACCCAGTACTTC. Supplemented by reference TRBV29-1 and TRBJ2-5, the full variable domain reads SAVISQKPSRDICQRGTSLTIQCQVDSQVTMMFWYRQQPGQSLTLIATANQGSEATYESGFVIDKFPISRPNLTFSTLTVSNMSPEDSSIYLCSVDSRTGRGQETQYFGPGTRLLVL.

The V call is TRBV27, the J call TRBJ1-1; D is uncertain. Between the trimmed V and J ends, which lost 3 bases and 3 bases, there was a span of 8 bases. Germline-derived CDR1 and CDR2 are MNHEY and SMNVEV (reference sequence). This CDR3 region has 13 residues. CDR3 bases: TGTGCCAGCAGTTTTTCGAGGTACACTGAAGCTTTCTTT. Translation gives CASSFSRYTEAFF.

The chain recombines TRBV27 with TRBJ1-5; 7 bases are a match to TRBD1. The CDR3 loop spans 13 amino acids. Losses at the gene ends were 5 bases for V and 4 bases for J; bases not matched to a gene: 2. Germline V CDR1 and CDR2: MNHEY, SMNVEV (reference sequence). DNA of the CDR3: TGTGCCAGCAGTCTACAGGGGAATCAGCCCCAGCATTTT. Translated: CASSLQGNQPQHF.

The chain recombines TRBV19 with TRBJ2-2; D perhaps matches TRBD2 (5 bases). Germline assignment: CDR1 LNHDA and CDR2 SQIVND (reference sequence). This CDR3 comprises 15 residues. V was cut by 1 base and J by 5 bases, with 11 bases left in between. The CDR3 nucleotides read TGTGCCAGTAGTATAGTACAGAGGGCGACCGGGGAGCTGTTTTTT. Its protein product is CASSIVQRATGELFF.

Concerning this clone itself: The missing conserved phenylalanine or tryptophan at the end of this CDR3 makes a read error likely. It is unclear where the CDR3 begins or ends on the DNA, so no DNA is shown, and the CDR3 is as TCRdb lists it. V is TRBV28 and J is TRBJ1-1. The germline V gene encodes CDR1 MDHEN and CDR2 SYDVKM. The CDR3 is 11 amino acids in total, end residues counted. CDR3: CASSHTYSALY.

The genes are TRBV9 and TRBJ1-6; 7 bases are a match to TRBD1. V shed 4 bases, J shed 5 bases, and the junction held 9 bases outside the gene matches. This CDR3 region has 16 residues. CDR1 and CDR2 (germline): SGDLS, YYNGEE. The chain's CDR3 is CASSLTYRGDNSPLHF. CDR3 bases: TGTGCCAGCAGCCTTACTTACAGGGGAGATAATTCACCCCTCCACTTT.

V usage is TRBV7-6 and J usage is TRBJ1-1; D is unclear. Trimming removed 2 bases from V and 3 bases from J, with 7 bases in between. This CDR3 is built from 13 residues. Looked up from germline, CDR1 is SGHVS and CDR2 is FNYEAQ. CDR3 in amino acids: CASSLRGDTEAFF. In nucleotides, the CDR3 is TGTGCCAGCAGCTTACGGGGTGACACTGAAGCTTTCTTT.

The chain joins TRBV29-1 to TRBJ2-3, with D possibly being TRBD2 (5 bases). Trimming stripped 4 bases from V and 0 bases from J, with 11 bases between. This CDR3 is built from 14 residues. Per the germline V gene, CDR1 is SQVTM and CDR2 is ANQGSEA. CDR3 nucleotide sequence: TGCAGCGTTGGGCGGGTTACTAGCACAGATACGCAGTATTTT. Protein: CSVGRVTSTDTQYF.

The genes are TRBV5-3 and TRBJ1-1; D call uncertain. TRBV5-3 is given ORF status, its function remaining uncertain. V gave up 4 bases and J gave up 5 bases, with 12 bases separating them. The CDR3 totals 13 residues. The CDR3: CARSRVLFTEAFF. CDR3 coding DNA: TGTGCCAGAAGCCGGGTGCTTTTTACTGAAGCTTTCTTT.

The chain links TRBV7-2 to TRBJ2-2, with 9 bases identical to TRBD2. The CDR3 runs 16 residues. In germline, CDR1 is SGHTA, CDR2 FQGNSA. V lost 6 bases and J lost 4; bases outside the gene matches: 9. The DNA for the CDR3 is TGTGCCAGCAGACAAACCGGGACTAGCACCACCGGGGAGCTGTTTTTT. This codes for CASRQTGTSTTGELFF.

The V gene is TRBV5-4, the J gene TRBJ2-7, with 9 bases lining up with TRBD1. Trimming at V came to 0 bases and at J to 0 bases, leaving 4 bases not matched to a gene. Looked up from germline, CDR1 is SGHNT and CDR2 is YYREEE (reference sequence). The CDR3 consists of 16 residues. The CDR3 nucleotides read TGTGCCAGCAGCTTGGGGGGGGGACAGGGCTCCTACGAGCAGTACTTC. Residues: CASSLGGGQGSYEQYF.

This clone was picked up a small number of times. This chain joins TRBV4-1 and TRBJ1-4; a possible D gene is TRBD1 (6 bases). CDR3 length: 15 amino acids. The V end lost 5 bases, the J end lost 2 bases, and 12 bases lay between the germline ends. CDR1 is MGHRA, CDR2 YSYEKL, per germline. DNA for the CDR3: TGCGCCAGCAGCTCCCTACAGGGTACTAATGAAAAACTGTTTTTT. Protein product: CASSSLQGTNEKLFF.

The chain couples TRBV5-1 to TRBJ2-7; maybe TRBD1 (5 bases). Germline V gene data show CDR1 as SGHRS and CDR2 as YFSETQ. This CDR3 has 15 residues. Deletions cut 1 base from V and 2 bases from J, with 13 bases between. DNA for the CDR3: TGCGCCAGCAGCTTGATGGGGCAGGCGACCTACGAGCAGTACTTC. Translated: CASSLMGQATYEQYF.

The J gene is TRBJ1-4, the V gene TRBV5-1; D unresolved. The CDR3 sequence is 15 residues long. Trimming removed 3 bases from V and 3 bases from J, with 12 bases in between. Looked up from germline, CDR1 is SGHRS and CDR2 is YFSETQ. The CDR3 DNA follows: TGCGCCAGCAGCTCAACATCAGAATCTAATGAAAAACTGTTTTTT. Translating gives CASSSTSESNEKLFF.

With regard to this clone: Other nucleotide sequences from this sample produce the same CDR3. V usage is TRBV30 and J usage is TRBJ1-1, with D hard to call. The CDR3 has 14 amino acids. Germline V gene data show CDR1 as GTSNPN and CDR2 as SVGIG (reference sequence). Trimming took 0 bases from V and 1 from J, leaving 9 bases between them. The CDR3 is CAWSVRRGNTEAFF. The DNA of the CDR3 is TGTGCCTGGAGTGTACGACGGGGGAACACTGAAGCTTTCTTT.

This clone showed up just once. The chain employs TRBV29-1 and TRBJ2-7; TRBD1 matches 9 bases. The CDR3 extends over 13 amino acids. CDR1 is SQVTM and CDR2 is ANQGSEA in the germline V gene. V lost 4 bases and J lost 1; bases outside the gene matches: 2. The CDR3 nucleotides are TGCAGCGTTGTGGGACAGGGTTCCTACGAGCAGTACTTC. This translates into CSVVGQGSYEQYF.

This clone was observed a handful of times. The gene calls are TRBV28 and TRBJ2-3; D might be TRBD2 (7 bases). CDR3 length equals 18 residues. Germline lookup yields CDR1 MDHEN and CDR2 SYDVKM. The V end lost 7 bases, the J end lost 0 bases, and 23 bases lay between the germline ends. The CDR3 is CASNEQKGGVTSTDTQYF. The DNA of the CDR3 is TGTGCCAGCAACGAACAAAAAGGGGGGGTCACTAGCACAGATACGCAGTATTTT.

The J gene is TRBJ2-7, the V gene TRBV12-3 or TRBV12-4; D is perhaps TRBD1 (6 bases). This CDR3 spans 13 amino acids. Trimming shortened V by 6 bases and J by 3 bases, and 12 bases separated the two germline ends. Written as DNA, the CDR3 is TGTGCCAGCAGCCGTGGACAGAACTACGAGCAGTACTTC. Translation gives CASSRGQNYEQYF.

CDR3: CATSRQENTEAFF. The CDR3 DNA sequence: TGTGCCACCAGCAGACAGGAGAACACTGAAGCTTTCTTT. This rearrangement joins TRBV15 to TRBJ1-1, with D unclear. Germline-derived CDR1 and CDR2 are LNHNV and YYDKDF (reference sequence). V lost 2 bases and J lost 1, with 5 bases in between. CDR3 length equals 13 residues.

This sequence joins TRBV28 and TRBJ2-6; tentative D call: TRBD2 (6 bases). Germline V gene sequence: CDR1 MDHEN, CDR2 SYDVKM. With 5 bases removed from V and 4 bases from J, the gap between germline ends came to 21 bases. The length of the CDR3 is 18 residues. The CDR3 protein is CASSRYSGVPAGANVLTF. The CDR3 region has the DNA TGTGCCAGCAGTCGTTATTCGGGAGTCCCGGCCGGGGCCAACGTCCTGACTTTC.

CDR3 DNA: TGTGCCAGCAGCCCGCGCGGTAGCTCCTACAATGAGCAGTTCTTC. Translated, it gives CASSPRGSSYNEQFF. V and J are TRBV2 and TRBJ2-1; D remains ambiguous. Germline loops: CDR1 SNHLY, CDR2 FYNNEI. Trimming stripped 6 bases from V and 0 bases from J, with 12 bases between. The CDR3 covers 15 residues.